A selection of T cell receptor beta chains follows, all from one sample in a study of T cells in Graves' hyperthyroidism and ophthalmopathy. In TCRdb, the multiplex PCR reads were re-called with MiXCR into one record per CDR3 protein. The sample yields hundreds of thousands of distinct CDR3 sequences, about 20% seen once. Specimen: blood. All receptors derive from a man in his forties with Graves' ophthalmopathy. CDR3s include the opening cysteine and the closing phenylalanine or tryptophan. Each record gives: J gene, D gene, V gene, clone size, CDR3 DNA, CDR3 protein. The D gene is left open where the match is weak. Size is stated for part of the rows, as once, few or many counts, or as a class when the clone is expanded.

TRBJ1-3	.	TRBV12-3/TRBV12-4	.	TGTGCCAGCAGATTCCCAGTACAGGGTTTATCTGGAAACACCGTATATTTT	CASRFPVQGLSGNTVYF
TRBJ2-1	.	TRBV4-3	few	TGCGCCAGCAGCCAAGATTCAGGAGGCAATGAGCAGTTCTTC	CASSQDSGGNEQFF
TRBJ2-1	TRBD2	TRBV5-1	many	TGCGCCAGCAGCGCTCGTACGGGAGGAGTTAATGAGCAGTTCTTC	CASSARTGGVNEQFF
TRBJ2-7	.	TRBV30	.	TGTGCCTGGAGTGTAGACCTGGCCTCCTACGAGCAGTACTTC	CAWSVDLASYEQYF
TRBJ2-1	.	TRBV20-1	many	TGCAGTGCTAGGTTCTATAGGTCCTACAATGAGCAGTTCTTC	CSARFYRSYNEQFF
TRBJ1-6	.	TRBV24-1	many	TGTGCCACCAGTGTCTTGTTGGACAGAGGGTTGAAAACCCTCCACTTT	CATSVLLDRGLKTLHF
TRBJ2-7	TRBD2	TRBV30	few	TGTGCCTGGCGTAGGGAGGGCTACGAGCAGTACTTC	CAWRREGYEQYF
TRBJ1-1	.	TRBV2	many	TGTGCCAGCAGTGGTCGGAGGGGGAACACTGAAGCTTTCTTT	CASSGRRGNTEAFF
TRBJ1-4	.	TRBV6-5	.	TGTGCCAGCAGTTCCTCGGGAGCAGATGAAAAACTGTTTTTT	CASSSSGADEKLFF
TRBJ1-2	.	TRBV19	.	TGTGCCAGTAGTATAGGGTACGGCTACACCTTC	CASSIGYGYTF
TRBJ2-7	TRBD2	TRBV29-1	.	TGCAGCGTCGCGAGCGGGAGGCCCTCCTACGAGCAGTACTTC	CSVASGRPSYEQYF
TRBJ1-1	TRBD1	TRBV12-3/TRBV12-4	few	TGTGCCAGCAGACCCGACAGGGGTGAAACTGAAGCTTTCTTT	CASRPDRGETEAFF
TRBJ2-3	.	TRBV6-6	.	TGTGCCAGCAGTTACCCCGGGGATACGCAGTATTTT	CASSYPGDTQYF
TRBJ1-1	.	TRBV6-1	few	TGTGCCAGCAGTTCAATACGGACATCTTACACTGAAGCTTTCTTT	CASSSIRTSYTEAFF
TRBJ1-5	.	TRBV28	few	TGTGCCAGCAGTCTCACCTCAGGCCCAAGCAATCAGCCCCAGCATTTT	CASSLTSGPSNQPQHF
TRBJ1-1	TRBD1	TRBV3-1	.	TGTGCCAGCAGCCAAGCGACGACAGGGAGCACTGAAGCTTTCTTT	CASSQATTGSTEAFF
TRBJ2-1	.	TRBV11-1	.	TGTGCCAGCAGCCCGTTAGCACGGAACGAGCAGTTCTTC	CASSPLARNEQFF
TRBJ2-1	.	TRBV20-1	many	TGCAGTGCCCGGGACTGGAGGGCCTTCTACAATGAGCAGTTCTTC	CSARDWRAFYNEQFF
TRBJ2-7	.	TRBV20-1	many	TGCAGTGCTCTCCAGGCCGGTAAGCACGAGCAGTACTTC	CSALQAGKHEQYF
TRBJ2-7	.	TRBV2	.	TGTGCCGGCAGTGGTTACGAGCAGTACTTC	CAGSGYEQYF
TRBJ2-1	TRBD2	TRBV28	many	TGTGCCACCTACCTATCCGCCGGGACTAGCGCCAATGAGCAGTTCTTC	CATYLSAGTSANEQFF
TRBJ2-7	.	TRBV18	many	TGTGCCAGCTCACAAGGACGGGGTGGCAGGAACGAGCAGTACTTC	CASSQGRGGRNEQYF
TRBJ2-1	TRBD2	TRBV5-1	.	TGCGCCAGCAGCTTAGAGACTAGCGGCCTAAACAATGAGCAGTTCTTC	CASSLETSGLNNEQFF
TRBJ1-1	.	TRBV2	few	TGTGCCAGCACTGACGGACAGAGGAACACTGAAGCTTTCTTT	CASTDGQRNTEAFF
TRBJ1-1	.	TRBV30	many	TGTGCCTGGAGGAGGGCAGGAGCCACCTGGAACACTGAAGCTTTCTTT	CAWRRAGATWNTEAFF
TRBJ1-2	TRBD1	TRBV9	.	TGTGCCAGCAGCGTGAACCGGGACAGGGATAACTATGGCTACACCTTC	CASSVNRDRDNYGYTF
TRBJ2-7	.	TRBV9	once	TGTGCCAGCAGCTCCGATGGGGGCGAGCAGTACTTC	CASSSDGGEQYF
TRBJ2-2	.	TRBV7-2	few	TGTGCCTTAGCCCAGAGCGGGGAGCTGTTTTTT	CALAQSGELFF
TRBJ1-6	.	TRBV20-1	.	TGCAGTGCAGAGGGGGGGGGGAATTCACCCCTCCACTTT	CSAEGGGNSPLHF
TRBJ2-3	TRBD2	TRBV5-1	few	TGCGCCAGCAGCTCAACTCCGGGACTAGCGGGATATACGCAGTATTTT	CASSSTPGLAGYTQYF
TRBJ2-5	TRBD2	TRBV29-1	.	TGCAGCGTTTACGGGGAGCGGGGGGGCCCAGGAGAGACCCAGTACTTC	CSVYGERGGPGETQYF
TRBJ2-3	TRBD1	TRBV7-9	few	TGTGCCAGCAGCTTAGCCCGGGACAGGGTGACAGATACGCAGTATTTT	CASSLARDRVTDTQYF
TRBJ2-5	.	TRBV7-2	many	TGTGCCAGCAGCCCCCTCCAGGGGCGAGCAGAGACCCAGTACTTC	CASSPLQGRAETQYF
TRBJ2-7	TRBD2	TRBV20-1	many	TGCAGTGCTAGAGGGCTAGCGGTCGCCTACGAGCAGTACTTC	CSARGLAVAYEQYF
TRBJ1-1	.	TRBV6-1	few	TGTGCCAGCAAACGAATGGGGGACACTGAAGCTTTCTTT	CASKRMGDTEAFF
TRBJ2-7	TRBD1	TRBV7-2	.	TGTGCCAGCAGCGATTCCGGGACAGGGCTTCAAAGATCCTACGAGCAGTACTTC	CASSDSGTGLQRSYEQYF
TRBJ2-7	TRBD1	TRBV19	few	TGTGCCAGTAGTCGTTTCAGGGACAGGGGGAGCTCCTACGAGCAGTACTTC	CASSRFRDRGSSYEQYF
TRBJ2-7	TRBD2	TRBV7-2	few	TGTGCCAGCCGGAGCGGGAGGGCAACCGAGCAGTACTTC	CASRSGRATEQYF
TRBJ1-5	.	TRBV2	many	TGTGCCAGCACCAAGACCGGAGTTGGAAAGCCCCAGCATTTT	CASTKTGVGKPQHF
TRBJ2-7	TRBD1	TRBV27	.	TGTGCCAGCAGTGTCGACAGGGGGACCTACGAGCAGTACTTC	CASSVDRGTYEQYF
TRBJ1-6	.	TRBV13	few	TGTGCCAGCAGCACACAGGGTTTGCCCCTCCACTTT	CASSTQGLPLHF
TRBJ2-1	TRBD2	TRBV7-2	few	TGTGCCAGCAGCTTTAGTGATCTAGCGGGAAGTGAGCAGTTCTTC	CASSFSDLAGSEQFF
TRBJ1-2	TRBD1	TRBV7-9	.	TGTGCCAGCAGCTCTGACAGGGGGTTAATCTATGGCTACACCTTC	CASSSDRGLIYGYTF
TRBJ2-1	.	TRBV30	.	TGTGCCTGGAGTGTACTAGGGCCCAATGAGCAGTTCTTC	CAWSVLGPNEQFF
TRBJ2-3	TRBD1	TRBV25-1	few	TGTGCCAGCAGTGAAGACAGGGGCCTCACAGATACGCAGTATTTT	CASSEDRGLTDTQYF
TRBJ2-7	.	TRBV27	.	TGTGCCAGCAGTTTATTAGTCGGGGGCGTAGTGTACGAGCAGTACTTC	CASSLLVGGVVYEQYF
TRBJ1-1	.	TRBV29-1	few	TGCAGCGTTGTCGTAAGGAAAGGCACTGAAGCTTTCTTT	CSVVVRKGTEAFF
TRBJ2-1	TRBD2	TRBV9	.	TGTGCCAGCAGCGTAGGTAGCGGGGTCCACAATGAGCAGTTCTTC	CASSVGSGVHNEQFF
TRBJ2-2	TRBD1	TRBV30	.	TGTGCCTGGAGTGTAGCCCTGGGGTGGGACAGGGTAACCGGGGAGCTGTTTTTT	CAWSVALGWDRVTGELFF
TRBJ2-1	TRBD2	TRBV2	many	TGTGCCAGCAGCCCGACTAGCGGGGAGCATGAGCAGTTCTTC	CASSPTSGEHEQFF
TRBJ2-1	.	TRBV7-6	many	TGTGCCAGCAGCTTCTTGGGACTGACCTTGAATGAGCAGTTCTTC	CASSFLGLTLNEQFF
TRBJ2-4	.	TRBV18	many	TGTGCCAGCTCACCCTGGGCAGACCCTAGCCAGAACATTCAGTACTTC	CASSPWADPSQNIQYF
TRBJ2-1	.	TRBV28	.	TGTGCCAGCAGTTCCTCCCACGAATCCTACAATGAGCAGTTCTTC	CASSSSHESYNEQFF
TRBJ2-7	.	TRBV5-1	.	TGCGCCAGCAGCTTTGGCCCCGGTCCGAGCTCCTACGAGCAGTACTTC	CASSFGPGPSSYEQYF